The T cell receptor (beta chain) under discussion was sequenced for a study of T cell responses to AZD1222 COVID-19 vaccine. Study-level background: Second-dose timings of about 4 or about 12 weeks were pooled.

Broader study findings: Every sample of the repertoires postdated the peak T cell response. Donors skewed white British and female; clonal diversity was possibly underestimated. Epitopes outside B.1.351 and B.1.1.7 mutated regions reportedly drew nearly half of spike TCRs.

This CDR3 comprises 17 residues. V lost 4 bases to trimming and J lost 1 base; unmatched junction nucleotides: 10. Germline values: CDR1 SGHVS, CDR2 FNYEAQ. Sequencing was performed with immunoSEQ multiplex PCR; in TCRdb, only in-frame clones are kept and a portion is missing. The profile shows some 99,000 clones, about 90% of them singletons. About this clone: No antigen is known for it.

The sequence came from an adult in good health. This sequence joins TRBV7-6 and TRBJ2-1, with TRBD2 matching over 7 bases. The specimen comprised peripheral blood, sampled on day 0 of AZD1222 vaccination. This CDR3 reads CASSSRLAGLSYNEQFF. CDR3 in DNA: TGTGCCAGCAGCTCGCGACTAGCTGGCTTGTCCTACAATGAGCAGTTCTTC.